Following are 32 T cell receptor beta chains from one sample sequenced in a study of T-cell memory formation after mild COVID-19. TCRdb reprocessed the 5' RACE reads via MiXCR and lists one record per CDR3 protein. Of 55,000 to 75,000 distinct CDR3 sequences listed, 28% are singletons. The sample was PBMCs or a T cell subset sorted from them (not recorded which). These receptors all come from a man aged 18-30 years who had mild COVID-19 (a few samples of this study predate the infection). Cell type and time point are not known.

This clonotype has more than one count but fewer than ten. The V call is TRBV7-2, the J call TRBJ2-3; D gene ambiguous. CDR3 length equals 16 residues. Per germline, CDR1 SGHTA and CDR2 FQGNSA. V shed 1 base and J shed 2 bases, with 13 bases lying between them. The CDR3 loop reads CASSLVGGGSTDTQYF. Written as DNA, the CDR3 is TGTGCCAGCAGCTTAGTTGGCGGCGGTTCCACAGATACGCAGTATTTT.

This clonotype has a handful of counts. CDR3 nucleotides: TGTGCCAGCGGTGACAGCATCCTATACAATGAGCAGTTCTTC. It yields the protein CASGDSILYNEQFF. The V gene is TRBV3-1, the J gene TRBJ2-1, with D perhaps matching TRBD1 (5 bases). The CDR3 has 14 amino acids. V shed 8 bases and J shed 4 bases, with 15 bases lying between them. The germline CDR1 and CDR2 sequences are LGHDT and YNNKEL (reference sequence).

This chain joins TRBV20-1 and TRBJ2-7; 7 nucleotides line up with TRBD1. The germline V gene encodes CDR1 DFQATT and CDR2 SNEGSKA (reference sequence). V gave up 4 bases and J gave up 4 bases; unmatched junction bases: 10. The CDR3 spans 14 residues. The CDR3: CSAITGQDWYEQYV. The CDR3 nucleotides are TGCAGTGCTATCACTGGACAGGACTGGTACGAGCAGTACGTC.

The V gene is TRBV6-2 or TRBV6-3, the J gene TRBJ1-1; 7 bases line up with TRBD1. Germline V gene sequence: CDR1 MNHEY, CDR2 SVGEGT. CDR3 size: 14 residues. The ends lost 7 bases at V and 7 bases at J; junction bases unmatched: 12. CDR3 coding DNA: TGTGCCAGCACCTTTAGGACAGGCGCCCTTGAAGCTTTCTTT. Protein sequence: CASTFRTGALEAFF.

The V call is TRBV27, the J call TRBJ2-3, with 7 bases aligning to TRBD1. The CDR3 contains 14 residues. The J segment lost 6 bases and the V segment lost 5 bases, leaving 8 bases of the junction unmatched. CDR1 is MNHEY and CDR2 is SMNVEV in the germline V gene (reference sequence). This chain's CDR3 is CASSTGTGVDTQYF. The CDR3 DNA follows: TGTGCCAGCAGTACGGGAACAGGGGTGGATACGCAGTATTTT.

The chain joins TRBV7-6 to TRBJ2-5; 8 bases are a match to TRBD2. This CDR3 region has 14 residues. CDR1 is SGHVS, CDR2 FNYEAQ, per germline. The V segment lost 4 bases and the J segment 7 bases; nucleotides outside the gene matches: 8. DNA of the CDR3: TGTGCCAGCAGCTCCGTGGGACTAGGTGCGACCCAGTACTTC. Translated, it gives CASSSVGLGATQYF. Using reference TRBV7-6 and TRBJ2-5 for the parts outside the CDR3, the full variable domain is GAGVSQSPRYKVTKRGQDVALRCDPISGHVSLYWYRQALGQGPEFLTYFNYEAQQDKSGLPNDRFSAERPEGSISTLTIQRTEQRDSAMYRCASSSVGLGATQYFGPGTRLLVL.

J is TRBJ2-7 and V is TRBV5-5, with 7 bases lining up with TRBD1. The trim removed 4 bases at V and 1 base at J, leaving 11 bases unmatched. This CDR3 comprises 16 residues. Germline V lookup: CDR1 SGHKS, CDR2 YYEKEE (reference sequence). The CDR3 loop is CASSPRQGVESYEQYV. In DNA form, the CDR3 reads TGTGCCAGCAGCCCGAGGCAGGGGGTCGAATCCTACGAGCAGTACGTC.

This chain links TRBV5-6 with TRBJ1-6; 7 bases are shared with TRBD1. CDR3 length: 13 amino acids. V lost 3 bases to trimming and J lost 11 bases; unmatched junction nucleotides: 5. Germline CDR1 reads SGHDT; CDR2 reads YYEEEE. The CDR3 loop reads CASSWATGPPLHF. DNA for the CDR3: TGTGCCAGCAGCTGGGCGACAGGGCCACCCCTCCACTTT.

This clonotype turned up a few times. The chain carries TRBV7-2 and TRBJ2-5, with 7 bases matching TRBD1. The V and J ends lost 2 bases and 2 bases, in that order; junction bases with no gene match: 5. The CDR3 loop spans 15 amino acids. The germline gives CDR1 SGHTA, CDR2 FQGNSA. CDR3 region: CASSLFGRGQETQYF. CDR3 DNA sequence: TGTGCCAGCAGCTTATTTGGCAGGGGGCAAGAGACCCAGTACTTC.

A few counts support this clonotype. The rearrangement joins TRBV7-3 to TRBJ2-3; tentative D call: TRBD1 (6 bases). Per the germline V gene, CDR1 is SGHTA and CDR2 is FQGTGA. Trimming left V 1 base short and J 2 bases short, with 13 bases between. This CDR3 region has 16 residues. In DNA form, the CDR3 reads TGTGCCAGCAGCTTAAGGGGCAGGGGAAACACAGATACGCAGTATTTT. It codes for CASSLRGRGNTDTQYF.

The chain is built from TRBV7-8 and TRBJ2-5; TRBD2 might be the D (5 bases). Germline CDR1 reads SGHVS; CDR2 reads FQNEAQ. The CDR3 consists of 15 residues. V was pared by 5 bases and J by 4 bases, with 17 bases between. The CDR3 sequence: CASSPFGDSLETQYF. CDR3 sequence (DNA): TGTGCCAGCAGCCCGTTCGGGGATAGTCTAGAGACCCAGTACTTC.

This chain connects TRBV4-1 to TRBJ2-2; D possibly corresponds to TRBD1 (6 bases). This CDR3 is 14 amino acids long. Looked up from germline, CDR1 is MGHRA and CDR2 is YSYEKL. V shed 5 bases and J shed 6 bases, with 13 bases lying between them. Here the CDR3 reads CASSSTGIPGELFF. CDR3 in DNA: TGCGCCAGCAGCTCTACAGGGATTCCCGGGGAGCTGTTTTTT.

This clonotype turned up a few times. V usage is TRBV6-5 and J usage is TRBJ2-7; D is perhaps TRBD1 or TRBD2 (7 bases each). The CDR3 has 16 amino acids. Germline V lookup: CDR1 MNHEY, CDR2 SVGAGI. Trimming removed 2 bases from V and 4 bases from J, with 18 bases in between. CDR3 residues: CASSYPQGGGRYEQYF. CDR3 DNA sequence: TGTGCCAGCAGTTACCCCCAGGGGGGCGGGAGATACGAGCAGTACTTC.

This CDR3 reads CASSYRGGSRGDDEQFF. CDR3 DNA: TGTGCCAGCAGTTACCGGGGGGGGTCGCGGGGTGACGATGAGCAGTTCTTC. The chain combines TRBV6-5 with TRBJ2-1, with TRBD2 matching over 8 bases. V was pared by 2 bases and J by 8 bases, with 14 bases of the junction left unmatched. CDR3 length: 17 residues. CDR1 is MNHEY, CDR2 SVGAGI, per germline.

The chain uses TRBV7-2 and TRBJ1-4; 9 bases are shared with TRBD1. The CDR3 is 17 residues long. CDR1 and CDR2 (germline): SGHTA, FQGNSA. Trimming at V came to 5 bases and at J to 5 bases, leaving 12 bases not matched to a gene. Written as DNA, the CDR3 is TGTGCCAGCAGCCCGACCCGGGACAGGGACCTAAATGAAAAACTGTTTTTT. Its translation is CASSPTRDRDLNEKLFF.

The chain carries TRBV7-3 and TRBJ2-3; 14 nucleotides align to TRBD2. The trim removed 2 bases at V and 2 bases at J, leaving 6 bases unmatched. There are 18 residues in the CDR3. The germline CDR1 and CDR2 sequences are SGHTA and FQGTGA. The CDR3 sequence is CASSLGGLAGGHTDTQYF. Written as DNA, the CDR3 is TGTGCCAGCAGCTTAGGCGGACTAGCGGGGGGCCACACAGATACGCAGTATTTT.

This clonotype was seen a few times. J is TRBJ2-1 and V is TRBV30, with unresolved D. Trimming shortened V by 0 bases and J by 2 bases, and 11 bases separated the two germline ends. The germline gives CDR1 GTSNPN, CDR2 SVGIG (reference sequence). This CDR3 is built from 15 residues. CDR3 residues: CAWSVLGLPYNEQFF. CDR3 in DNA: TGTGCCTGGAGTGTACTTGGGCTCCCCTACAATGAGCAGTTCTTC.

In this sample, this clonotype turned up a few times. The chain has TRBV9 and TRBJ2-3, with 7 positions matching TRBD2. The V segment lost 0 bases and the J segment 8 bases; nucleotides outside the gene matches: 12. This CDR3 spans 16 amino acids. The germline CDR1 and CDR2 sequences are SGDLS and YYNGEE. Here the CDR3 reads CASSVGGGRGGGTQYF. The CDR3 DNA is TGTGCCAGCAGCGTAGGAGGAGGGAGGGGCGGAGGTACGCAGTATTTT.

This clonotype was detected only a few times. The rearrangement joins TRBV12-3 or TRBV12-4 to TRBJ2-3; 11 bases agree with TRBD2. CDR3 length: 16 amino acids. J was trimmed by 0 bases and V by 4 bases; bases with no gene match: 3. Here the CDR3 reads CASSWGLAVSTDTQYF. The CDR3 DNA sequence: TGTGCCAGCAGTTGGGGACTAGCGGTGAGCACAGATACGCAGTATTTT.

This clonotype was observed at least ten times. This sequence joins TRBV6-5 and TRBJ2-3; unclear D gene. The CDR3 loop spans 14 amino acids. CDR1 MNHEY and CDR2 SVGAGI come from the germline V gene. V was shortened by 1 base and J by 1 base, with 6 bases between the two germline ends. Written as DNA, the CDR3 is TGTGCCAGCAGTTACTATCGAGGCACAGATACGCAGTATTTT. It encodes CASSYYRGTDTQYF.

The chain links TRBV12-3 or TRBV12-4 to TRBJ2-1, with 10 bases fitting TRBD2. CDR3 size: 17 residues. The V segment lost 4 bases and the J segment 3 bases; nucleotides outside the gene matches: 9. The CDR3, as DNA: TGTGCCAGCAGTTCAATAGGCGCTAGCGGGGGCTACAATGAGCAGTTCTTC. Its protein product is CASSSIGASGGYNEQFF.

CDR3 region: CASSPLVYGSYNEQFF. The CDR3 DNA is TGTGCCAGCAGTCCCCTTGTGTACGGCTCCTACAATGAGCAGTTCTTC. The genes are TRBV7-6 and TRBJ2-1; D is undetermined. From germline, CDR1 is SGHVS and CDR2 FNYEAQ. The CDR3 runs 16 residues. The V gene lost 6 bases and the J gene lost 0 bases, with 15 bases spanning the gap.

The chain combines TRBV9 with TRBJ2-3; D assignment may be TRBD1 or TRBD2 (6 bases each). Germline values: CDR1 SGDLS, CDR2 YYNGEE. The CDR3 is made up of 15 amino acids. Trimming stripped 2 bases from V and 2 bases from J, with 12 bases between. CDR3 loop: CASSVSGAFTDTQYF. The DNA for the CDR3 is TGTGCCAGCAGCGTGTCGGGGGCTTTCACAGATACGCAGTATTTT.

The chain links TRBV5-1 to TRBJ2-3; D not resolved. This CDR3 has 12 amino acids. CDR1 is SGHRS, CDR2 YFSETQ, per germline. Trimming removed 1 base from V and 3 bases from J, with 3 bases in between. The CDR3 here is CASSLNTDTQYF. CDR3 nucleotide sequence: TGCGCCAGCAGCTTGAATACAGATACGCAGTATTTT.

This chain connects TRBV6-5 to TRBJ2-1; tentatively, D is TRBD2 (5 bases). There are 15 residues in the CDR3. Germline V gene lookup returns CDR1 MNHEY and CDR2 SVGAGI. V lost 1 base and J lost 0, with 7 bases in between. The DNA for the CDR3 is TGTGCCAGCAGTTACTTGGGAGACTCCTACAATGAGCAGTTCTTC. Its protein is CASSYLGDSYNEQFF.

This sequence joins TRBV7-3 and TRBJ2-2, with no clear D. This CDR3 comprises 11 residues. Germline V gives CDR1 SGHTA, CDR2 FQGTGA. V was cut by 3 bases and J by 7 bases, with 3 bases left in between. CDR3 coding DNA: TGTGCCAGCAGCTTCGGCGGGGAGCTGTTTTTT. Its protein product is CASSFGGELFF.

Worth noting for this clonotype: One end of the junction is discordant with germline, which a read error may explain. The chain uses TRBV2 and TRBJ2-5, with 8 nucleotides matching TRBD2. CDR1 is SNHLY and CDR2 is FYNNEI in the germline V gene. This CDR3 region has 15 residues. This CDR3 reads CASTEQAGGVETQYF. The DNA for the CDR3 is TGTGCCAGCACTGAACAGGCGGGGGGAGTCGAGACCCAGTACTTC.

This sequence joins TRBV20-1 and TRBJ2-1, with 7 bases matching TRBD2. Trimming removed 3 bases from V and 0 bases from J; junction bases left unmatched: 5. The germline V gene encodes CDR1 DFQATT and CDR2 SNEGSKA (reference sequence). CDR3 length: 15 amino acids. CDR3 loop: CSARARGSSYNEQFF. CDR3 DNA: TGCAGTGCTAGGGCGCGGGGGAGCTCCTACAATGAGCAGTTCTTC.

This chain connects TRBV6-2 or TRBV6-3 to TRBJ2-3; 8 bases line up with TRBD2. The CDR3 loop spans 16 amino acids. From germline, CDR1 is MNHEY and CDR2 SVGEGT. Germline trimming cut 5 bases from V and 1 base from J; bases unmatched to any gene: 8. The CDR3 DNA reads TGTGCCAGCAGTGGACCAACAGCGGGGGGCACAGATACGCAGTATTTT. It encodes CASSGPTAGGTDTQYF.

V is TRBV7-6 and J is TRBJ2-5, with 10 bases identical to TRBD2. Germline CDR1 is SGHVS and CDR2 is FNYEAQ. This CDR3 region has 15 residues. J lost 3 bases, V lost 7 bases, and 8 bases had no gene match. The CDR3: CASKERGGLEETQYF. In DNA, the CDR3 is TGTGCCAGCAAAGAGCGGGGGGGCTTGGAAGAGACCCAGTACTTC.

The sample holds many counts of this clonotype. V usage is TRBV6-4 and J usage is TRBJ2-1; D perhaps matches TRBD1 (5 bases). Germline V gives CDR1 MRHNA, CDR2 SNTAGT. The CDR3 has 16 amino acids. The germline V and J ends were trimmed by 2 bases and 2 bases, with 13 bases remaining between them. Written as DNA, the CDR3 is TGTGCCAGCAGTGACGACGACAGAGCTCCCTACAATGAGCAGTTCTTC. It codes for CASSDDDRAPYNEQFF.

The chain is built from TRBV4-2 and TRBJ1-2; unclear D gene. Looked up from germline, CDR1 is LGHNA and CDR2 is YNFKEQ. The length of the CDR3 is 14 residues. Trimming cost V 0 bases and J 3 bases, with 8 bases left between them. In nucleotides, the CDR3 is TGTGCCAGCAGCCAAGATAAGGGCCACTATGGCTACACCTTC. Translating it yields CASSQDKGHYGYTF.